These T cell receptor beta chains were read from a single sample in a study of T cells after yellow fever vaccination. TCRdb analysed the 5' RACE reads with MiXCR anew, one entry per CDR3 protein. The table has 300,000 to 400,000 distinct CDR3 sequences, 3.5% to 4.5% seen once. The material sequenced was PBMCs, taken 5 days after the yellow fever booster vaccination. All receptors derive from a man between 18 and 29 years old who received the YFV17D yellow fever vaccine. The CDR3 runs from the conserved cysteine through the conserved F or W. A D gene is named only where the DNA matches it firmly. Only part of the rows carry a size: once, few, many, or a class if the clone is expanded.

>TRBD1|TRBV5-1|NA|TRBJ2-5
TGCGCCAGCAGCTTGTCGGGACAGACTGAGACCCAGTACTTC
CASSLSGQTETQYF
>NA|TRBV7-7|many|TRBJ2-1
TGTGCTAGCAGCACCCGACCTGATGAGCAGTTCTTC
CASSTRPDEQFF
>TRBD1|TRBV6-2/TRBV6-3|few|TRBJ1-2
TGTGCCAGCAGACTAGGGGGCGACTATGGCTACACCTTC
CASRLGGDYGYTF
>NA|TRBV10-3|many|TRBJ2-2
TGTGCCATCCGGGACCAGAACACCGGGGAGCTGTTTTTT
CAIRDQNTGELFF
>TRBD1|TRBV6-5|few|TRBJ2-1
TGTGCCAGCAGTTACTCGACGCCGATCCGGGACAGGGTCTTCTTC
CASSYSTPIRDRVFF
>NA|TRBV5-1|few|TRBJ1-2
TGCGCCAGCAGCTTGGGGTCACTTGGATATGGCTACACCTTC
CASSLGSLGYGYTF
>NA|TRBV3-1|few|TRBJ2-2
TGTGCCAGCAGCCCCTCGCCGGAACAGATTAACACCGGGGAGCTGTTTTTT
CASSPSPEQINTGELFF
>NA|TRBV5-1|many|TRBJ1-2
TGCGCCAGCAGCTTGGAAGGGACGCCGATGTCTGGAGGCTATGGCTACACCTTC
CASSLEGTPMSGGYGYTF
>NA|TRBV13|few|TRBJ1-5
TGTGCCAGCAGCTGGGGACACCCAGGGGCCCAGCATTTT
CASSWGHPGAQHF
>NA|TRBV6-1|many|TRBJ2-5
TGTGCCAGCAGTGCGTCAGGGGCAGGGGAGACCCAGTACTTC
CASSASGAGETQYF
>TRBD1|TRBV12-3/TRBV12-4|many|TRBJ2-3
TGTGCCAGCACCTTGGTCCAGGGGGGCACAGATACGCAGTATTTT
CASTLVQGGTDTQYF
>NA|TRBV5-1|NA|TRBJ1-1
TGCGCCAGCAGCTTGGCCCGTGGGTTGGCTGAAGCTTTCTTT
CASSLARGLAEAFF
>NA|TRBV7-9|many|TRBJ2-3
TGTGCCAGCAGCTTAGATGCAGGGTTCACAGATACGCAGTATTTT
CASSLDAGFTDTQYF
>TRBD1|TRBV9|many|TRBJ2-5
TGTGCCAGCAGCGTCTCCGGGACAGGGGTTTTAGAGACCCAGTACTTC
CASSVSGTGVLETQYF
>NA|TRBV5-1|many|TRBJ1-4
TGCGCCAGCAGCTCGGATCCCATTGAAAAACTGTTTTTT
CASSSDPIEKLFF
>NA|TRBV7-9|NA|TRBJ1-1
TGTGCCAGCAGCCCAAGGGCAGGTGTTCACACTGAAGCTTTCTTT
CASSPRAGVHTEAFF
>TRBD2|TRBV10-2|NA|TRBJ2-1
TGCGCCAGCGGAGTAGCGGGGGCCGCAGGTGAGCAGTTCTTC
CASGVAGAAGEQFF
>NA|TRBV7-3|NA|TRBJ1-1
TGTGCCAGCAGCCCAACTACTACCACTGAAGCTTTCTTT
CASSPTTTTEAFF
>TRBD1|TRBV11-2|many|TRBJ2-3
TGTGCCAGCAGCGCAGGGGGCGCCGGTTCAGATACGCAGTATTTT
CASSAGGAGSDTQYF
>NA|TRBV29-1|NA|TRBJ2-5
TGCAGCGTTGAGTGGACAAATTGGACCCAGTACTTC
CSVEWTNWTQYF
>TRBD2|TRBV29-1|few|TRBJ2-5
TGCAGCGTTAGCAGGGAGGGTCCCCAAGAGACCCAGTACTTC
CSVSREGPQETQYF
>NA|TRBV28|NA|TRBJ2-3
TGTGCCAGCAGTTTCCTCCGGCCCCGACTAGGACATACGCAGTATTTT
CASSFLRPRLGHTQYF
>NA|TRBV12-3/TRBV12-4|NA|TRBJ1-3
TGTGCCAGCACGGGCGGATACTCTGGAAACACCATATATTTT
CASTGGYSGNTIYF
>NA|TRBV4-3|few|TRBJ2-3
TGCGCCAGCAGCCAAGTTATAAATGGGACAGATACGCAGTATTTT
CASSQVINGTDTQYF
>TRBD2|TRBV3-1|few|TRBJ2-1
TGTGCCAGCAGCCAGGGGTCGACTAGCTCAGGGCAGTTCTTC
CASSQGSTSSGQFF
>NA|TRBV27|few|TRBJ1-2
TGTGCCAGCAGTTTAACTCGGAAATCTGGCTACACCTTC
CASSLTRKSGYTF
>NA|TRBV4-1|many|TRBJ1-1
TGCGCCAGCAGCCAAGATCCGAACAGCGATATGAACACTGAAGCTTTCTTT
CASSQDPNSDMNTEAFF
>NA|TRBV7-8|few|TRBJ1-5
TGTGCCAGCAGCCCTACAGGACATAGCAATCAGCCCCAGCATTTT
CASSPTGHSNQPQHF
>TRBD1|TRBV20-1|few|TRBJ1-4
TGCAGTGCTTTCGGACAGGGCCCCGAAAAACTGTTTTTT
CSAFGQGPEKLFF
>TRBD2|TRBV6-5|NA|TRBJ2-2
TGTGCCAGCGCCCCCACCAGGGAGCGGGGGGACGGGGAGCTGTTTTTT
CASAPTRERGDGELFF
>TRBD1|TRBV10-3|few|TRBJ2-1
TGTGCCATCAGCGACAGGGCTTACAATGAGCAGTTCTTC
CAISDRAYNEQFF
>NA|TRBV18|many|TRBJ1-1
TGTGCCAGCTCACCAGGTGAGAACACTGAAGCTTTCTTT
CASSPGENTEAFF
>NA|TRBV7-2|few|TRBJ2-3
TGTGCCAGCAGCTTACCGGCTACGCAGTATTTT
CASSLPATQYF
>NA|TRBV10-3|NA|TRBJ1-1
TGTGCCATCACACGAGATCAGAACACTGAAGCTTTCTTT
CAITRDQNTEAFF
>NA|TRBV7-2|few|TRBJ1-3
TGTGCCAGCAGCTTACAGAACACCATATATTTT
CASSLQNTIYF
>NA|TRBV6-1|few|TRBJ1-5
TGTGCCAGCAGTGAAAGGTGGGACAGCAATCAGCCCCAGCATTTT
CASSERWDSNQPQHF
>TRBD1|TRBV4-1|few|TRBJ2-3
TGCGCCAGCAGCCTCCTAACAGGGGTAATTTCAGATACGCAGTATTTT
CASSLLTGVISDTQYF
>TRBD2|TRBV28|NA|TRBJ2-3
TGTGCCAGCAGCCCTCGTTCGACTAGCGGGGGGGCCCGTGATACGCAGTATTTT
CASSPRSTSGGARDTQYF
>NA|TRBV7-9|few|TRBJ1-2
TGTGCCAGCAGCTTAGTAACCCCAACGGGAGGCTACACCTTC
CASSLVTPTGGYTF
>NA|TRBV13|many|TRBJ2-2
TGTGCCAGCAGCAACCGGGGAGGCGCGAACACCGGGGAGCTGTTTTTT
CASSNRGGANTGELFF
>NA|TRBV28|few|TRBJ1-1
TGTGCCAGCAGCCTTTGGGAGACGGAAGCTTTCTTT
CASSLWETEAFF
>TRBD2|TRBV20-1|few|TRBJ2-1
TGCAGTGCTGGTCGGACTAGCGGGGAAAATGAGCAGTTCTTC
CSAGRTSGENEQFF